These T cell receptor beta chains were read from a single sample in a study of T-cell reconstitution after alpha-beta-depleted transplantation in children. Via MiXCR, TCRdb re-called the PCR reads, giving one row per CDR3 protein. The sample holds around 300,000 distinct CDR3 sequences, around 10% seen once. The sample here was PBMCs, taken before TCRalphabeta/CD19-depleted stem cell transplant. These receptors were taken from a boy in the first two years of life with acute myeloid leukemia, due to receive a stem cell transplant. Both conserved end residues are part of each CDR3. Fields, in order: J gene, D gene, clone size, V gene, CDR3 DNA, CDR3 protein. A D gene is named only where the DNA matches it firmly. Rows may omit the clone size; those that give it use once, few, many or a size class.

TRBJ1-2,.,few,TRBV28,TGTGCCAGCAGTTGGGACAATGGCTACACCTTC,CASSWDNGYTF
TRBJ2-7,.,many,TRBV12-3/TRBV12-4,TGTGCCAGCAGTTTCTTTACAGGAAGTTCCTACGAGCAGTACTTC,CASSFFTGSSYEQYF
TRBJ1-5,TRBD1,many,TRBV6-2/TRBV6-3,TGTGCCAGCAGCAGAACAGGGGAGGGACAGCCCCAGCATTTT,CASSRTGEGQPQHF
TRBJ2-1,TRBD2,many,TRBV3-1,TGTGCCAGCAGCCAAGTGAGGACTAGCGGGGCCTACAATGAGCAGTTCTTC,CASSQVRTSGAYNEQFF
TRBJ2-5,TRBD1,few,TRBV24-1,TGTGCCACCAGTACCGGGACAGGGATGGAGACCCAGTACTTC,CATSTGTGMETQYF
TRBJ2-2,.,many,TRBV7-2,TGTGCCAGCAGCTTATTTTCGGGGTGGAACACCGGGGAGCTGTTTTTT,CASSLFSGWNTGELFF
TRBJ2-1,.,many,TRBV12-3/TRBV12-4,TGTGCCAGCAGTTTCATCAGAAATCCTAACAATGAGCAGTTCTTC,CASSFIRNPNNEQFF
TRBJ1-4,.,few,TRBV7-2,TGTGCCAGCAGCTTAGAAGTCAGAAATGAAAAACTGTTTTTT,CASSLEVRNEKLFF
TRBJ1-1,.,many,TRBV7-9,TGTGCCAGCACCCTTACAAGTGAAGCTTTCTTT,CASTLTSEAFF
TRBJ2-3,.,.,TRBV5-1,TGCGCCAGCAGCAACCGGGCTACCGTCACAGATACGCAGTATTTT,CASSNRATVTDTQYF
TRBJ1-1,.,many,TRBV9,TGTGCCAGCAGCGTAGATCCGGGAACGAACACTGAAGCTTTCTTT,CASSVDPGTNTEAFF
TRBJ2-7,TRBD2,many,TRBV7-2,TGTGCCAGCAGCCGGAGGACTAGCAACGAGCAGTACTTC,CASSRRTSNEQYF
TRBJ2-4,TRBD2,many,TRBV5-7,TGTGCCAGCAGCCTGCCCGGGACTAGCGGGAGGGGACTAGCCAAAAACATTCAGTACTTC,CASSLPGTSGRGLAKNIQYF
TRBJ2-7,.,.,TRBV29-1,TGCAGCGTCCGGACAGCCAGGGCCCTCGAGCAGTACTTC,CSVRTARALEQYF
TRBJ1-4,.,.,TRBV20-1,TGCAGTGCTAGAGGCATCACGGGTCTACTGTTTTTT,CSARGITGLLFF
TRBJ2-3,.,.,TRBV19,TGTGCCAGTACCCCTAGTCGTACAGATACGCAGTATTTT,CASTPSRTDTQYF
TRBJ1-2,TRBD1,.,TRBV9,TGTGCCAGCAGCCAGGGGGGGTACTATGGCTACACCTTC,CASSQGGYYGYTF
TRBJ2-5,TRBD2,many,TRBV6-1,TGTGCCAGCAGTCCGGGACTAGCGCGTCAAGAGACCCAGTACTTC,CASSPGLARQETQYF
TRBJ1-1,.,few,TRBV29-1,TGCAGCGCTGACAGCTCGAACGCTGAAGCTTTCTTT,CSADSSNAEAFF
TRBJ2-7,TRBD2,many,TRBV3-1,TGTGCCAGCAGCGAGCGGGGGCACTCCTACGAGCAGTACTTC,CASSERGHSYEQYF
TRBJ2-7,TRBD1,many,TRBV29-1,TGCAGCGTTCTAGGGACAGGGTCCTACGAGCAGTACTTC,CSVLGTGSYEQYF
TRBJ2-2,.,many,TRBV10-3,TGTGCCATCAGTGAGTCGGTGCCTGGGGGCCTCAACACCGGGGAGCTGTTTTTT,CAISESVPGGLNTGELFF